Listed below are T cell receptor beta chains from one sample, sequenced in a study of technical replicates of blood from several donors. The assay was immunoSEQ multiplex PCR, and TCRdb's table has in-frame clones only and misses some. The table records about 78,000 clones, approximately 95% of them present only once. Material for sequencing was T cells isolated from PBMCs. The receptors come from a human donor in good health. The CDR3 runs from the conserved cysteine through the conserved F or W. The order of the fields is D gene, clone size, J gene, V gene, CDR3 DNA, CDR3 protein. D genes are given only for firm matches. Clone size is stated in some rows and not others, as once, few, many or a class when expanded.

d_call: -
clone_size: once
j_call: TRBJ1-4
v_call: TRBV15
cdr3_nt: TGTGCCACCAGACCTACAACTAATGAAAAACTGTTTTTT
cdr3_aa: CATRPTTNEKLFF

d_call: -
clone_size: once
j_call: TRBJ2-6
v_call: TRBV18
cdr3_nt: TGTGCCAGCTCACCACCTCAGTTCCCTGGGGCCAACGTCCTGACTTTC
cdr3_aa: CASSPPQFPGANVLTF

d_call: TRBD1
clone_size: -
j_call: TRBJ2-5
v_call: TRBV6-1
cdr3_nt: TGTGCCAGCAGTGGGGACAGGGGAGGCGAGACCCAGTACTTC
cdr3_aa: CASSGDRGGETQYF

d_call: -
clone_size: -
j_call: TRBJ1-1
v_call: TRBV7-9
cdr3_nt: TGTGCCAGCAGCTTTCCGCAAACAACTGAAGCTTTCTTT
cdr3_aa: CASSFPQTTEAFF

d_call: -
clone_size: -
j_call: TRBJ2-3
v_call: TRBV4-2
cdr3_nt: TGTGCCAGCAGCCAAGTTAACGAGGGATTCACAGATACGCAGTATTTT
cdr3_aa: CASSQVNEGFTDTQYF

d_call: -
clone_size: -
j_call: TRBJ1-1
v_call: TRBV2
cdr3_nt: TGTGCCAGCAGTGAGATTACAGGGATCCTGAACACTGAAGCTTTCTTT
cdr3_aa: CASSEITGILNTEAFF

d_call: -
clone_size: -
j_call: TRBJ1-2
v_call: TRBV6-5
cdr3_nt: TGTGCCAGCAGTCCAGGGTTGGATGGCTACACCTTC
cdr3_aa: CASSPGLDGYTF

d_call: TRBD1
clone_size: -
j_call: TRBJ1-1
v_call: TRBV5-4
cdr3_nt: TGTGCCAGCAGCACGAAGGACAGGGTGAACACTGAAGCTTTCTTT
cdr3_aa: CASSTKDRVNTEAFF

d_call: -
clone_size: -
j_call: TRBJ2-2
v_call: TRBV7-9
cdr3_nt: TGTGCCAGCAGCTTATACCTGAGGGACACCGGGGAGCTGTTTTTT
cdr3_aa: CASSLYLRDTGELFF

d_call: TRBD2
clone_size: -
j_call: TRBJ2-1
v_call: TRBV7-9
cdr3_nt: TGTGCCAGCAGCTTATCGGCGGGACTAGCGGAGAACAATGAGCAGTTCTTC
cdr3_aa: CASSLSAGLAENNEQFF

d_call: TRBD1
clone_size: -
j_call: TRBJ2-7
v_call: TRBV28
cdr3_nt: TGTGCCAGCTGGGGACAGGGCTACGAGCAGTACTTC
cdr3_aa: CASWGQGYEQYF

d_call: -
clone_size: -
j_call: TRBJ2-7
v_call: TRBV29-1
cdr3_nt: TGCAGCGTTGCGGGCTACGAGCAGTACTTC
cdr3_aa: CSVAGYEQYF

d_call: -
clone_size: -
j_call: TRBJ1-4
v_call: TRBV27
cdr3_nt: TGTGCCAGCAGTTCGACCCCTGCCGCGGCAACTAATGAAAAACTGTTTTTT
cdr3_aa: CASSSTPAAATNEKLFF

d_call: -
clone_size: -
j_call: TRBJ1-5
v_call: TRBV18
cdr3_nt: TGTGCCAGCTCACCTACTAGTCAGCCCCAGCATTTT
cdr3_aa: CASSPTSQPQHF